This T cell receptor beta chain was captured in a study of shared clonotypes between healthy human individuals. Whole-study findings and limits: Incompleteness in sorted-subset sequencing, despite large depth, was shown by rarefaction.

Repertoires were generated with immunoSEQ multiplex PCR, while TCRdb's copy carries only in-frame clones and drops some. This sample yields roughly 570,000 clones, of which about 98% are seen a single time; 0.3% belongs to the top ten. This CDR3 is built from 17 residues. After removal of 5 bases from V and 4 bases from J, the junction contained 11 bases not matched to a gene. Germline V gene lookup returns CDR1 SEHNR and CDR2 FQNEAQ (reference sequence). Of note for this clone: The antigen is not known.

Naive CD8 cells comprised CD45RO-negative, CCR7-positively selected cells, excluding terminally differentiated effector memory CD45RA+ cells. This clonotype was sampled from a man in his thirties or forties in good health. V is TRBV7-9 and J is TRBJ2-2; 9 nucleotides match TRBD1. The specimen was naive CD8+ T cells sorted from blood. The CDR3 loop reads CASSTKTGGVVTGELFF. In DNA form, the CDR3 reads TGTGCCAGCAGCACCAAGACAGGGGGAGTGGTCACCGGGGAGCTGTTTTTT.